This TCR beta chain derives from a study of T cells in localized non-small cell lung cancer. General observations from the study: Investigators sequenced only a single tumor region, leaving heterogeneity possible. Across samples, adjacent lung featured a median around 60 of the top 100 tumor clones.

TCRdb's copy holds only in-frame clones and misses some; the assay was immunoSEQ multiplex PCR. The table shows 25,000 to 35,000 clones, with about nine tenths occurring only once. Worth noting for this clone: Its antigen remains unidentified.

The germline gives CDR1 ENHRY, CDR2 SYGVKD. The CDR3 totals 18 residues. V shed 0 bases and J shed 0 bases, with 18 bases lying between them. The sample consisted of peripheral blood, taken before any cancer treatment. The TCR comes from a woman aged 35 to 75 with stage I lung adenocarcinoma. This chain joins TRBV10-3 and TRBJ2-7; a weak D match, TRBD1 (6 bases). CDR3 nucleotide sequence: TGTGCCATCAGTGAGTCGATCTGGGGGCAGAGAAGCTCCTACGAGCAGTACTTC. This codes for CAISESIWGQRSSYEQYF.